Each of the 23 T cell receptor beta chains below was sequenced from the same sample in a study of blood T cells in healthy people across ages. The authors ran a second PCR of about 6 to 11 cycles using a sample-barcoded 5' primer and a J-beta primer mix. TCRdb redid the calling of the 5' RACE reads with MiXCR, one entry per CDR3 protein. The table lists around 990,000 distinct CDR3 sequences, almost 25% of them singletons. The data were also submitted as part of a second study, on T cells of mothers and their children.

Sequencing input: blood. These receptors all come from a girl aged 2-10 years in good health.

A few counts support this clonotype. The V and J genes are TRBV2 and TRBJ1-4, with 8 nucleotides matching TRBD1. Per the germline V gene, CDR1 is SNHLY and CDR2 is FYNNEI. V was pared by 7 bases and J by 6 bases, with 1 base of the junction left unmatched. The CDR3 runs to 12 residues. The DNA for the CDR3 is TGTGCCAGCATGACAGGGGATGAAAAACTGTTTTTT. Translation gives CASMTGDEKLFF.

This clonotype was detected a few times. The CDR3 sequence is CASSFPTAYSGNTIYF. The CDR3 coding sequence is TGTGCCAGCAGTTTCCCGACAGCTTACTCTGGAAACACCATATATTTT. The chain links TRBV12-3 or TRBV12-4 to TRBJ1-3; perhaps TRBD1 as D (5 bases). The CDR3 length is 16 residues. Between the trimmed V and J ends, which lost 3 bases and 0 bases, there was a span of 12 bases.

This rearrangement joins TRBV20-1 to TRBJ2-1; D not certain. The germline gives CDR1 DFQATT, CDR2 SNEGSKA (reference sequence). The CDR3 consists of 13 residues. The V gene lost 3 bases and the J gene lost 2 bases, with 8 bases spanning the gap. The CDR3 nucleotides read TGCAGTGCTAGGGGAACTACCTACAATGAGCAGTTCTTC. It codes for CSARGTTYNEQFF.

The CDR3 DNA sequence: TGTGCCACCATGACACAGGGGGCTTCGGAAGCTTTCTTT. Protein: CATMTQGASEAFF. This chain uses TRBV15 with TRBJ1-1, with 9 bases lining up with TRBD1. Germline CDR1 LNHNV, CDR2 YYDKDF (reference sequence). The length of the CDR3 is 13 residues. The junction had 8 bases not matched to a gene; V was cut back by 7 bases and J by 8 bases.

This chain links TRBV6-2 or TRBV6-3 with TRBJ1-2; D might be TRBD1 (5 bases). This CDR3 region has 15 residues. Per the germline V gene, CDR1 is MNHEY and CDR2 is SVGEGT. The germline V and J ends were trimmed by 0 bases and 5 bases, with 13 bases remaining between them. The CDR3 nucleotides read TGTGCCAGCAGTTACTCCGGGACCTTACTTTATGGCTACACCTTC. Amino acids: CASSYSGTLLYGYTF.

The V call is TRBV20-1, the J call TRBJ2-5; TRBD1 might be the D (6 bases). Gene TRBJ2-1 matches the end of the DNA better, so the J call may be wrong. Germline loops: CDR1 DFQATT, CDR2 SNEGSKA (reference sequence). The CDR3 covers 15 residues. CDR3 DNA sequence: TGCAGTGCTAGAGCCCGGGACATCAGTGGCCATGAGCAGTTCTTC. It codes for CSARARDISGHEQFF.

V is TRBV20-1 and J is TRBJ2-7, with D perhaps assigned TRBD1 or TRBD2 (6 bases each). The ends were cut back, 0 bases at V and 1 base at J, with 13 bases in the middle. Germline V gene data show CDR1 as DFQATT and CDR2 as SNEGSKA (reference sequence). The CDR3 loop spans 15 amino acids. The CDR3 sequence: CSARDGGTNSYEQYF. The CDR3 DNA reads TGCAGTGCTAGAGATGGGGGGACAAATTCCTACGAGCAGTACTTC.

This clonotype was detected a few times. This chain connects TRBV7-9 to TRBJ2-3, with TRBD2 matching 7 bases. The CDR3 runs to 16 residues. Germline lookup yields CDR1 SEHNR and CDR2 FQNEAQ (reference sequence). Trimming removed 1 base from V and 1 base from J; junction bases left unmatched: 5. Here the CDR3 reads CASSLGGGIGTDTQYF. The DNA of the CDR3 is TGTGCCAGCAGCTTAGGCGGGGGAATTGGCACAGATACGCAGTATTTT.

The V and J genes are TRBV6-5 and TRBJ2-4; 7 bases align to TRBD1. The CDR3 is 18 amino acids. J was trimmed by 0 bases and V by 0 bases; bases with no gene match: 8. Germline assignment: CDR1 MNHEY and CDR2 SVGAGI. CDR3 amino acids: CASSYSEGGVLAKNIQYF. In DNA form, the CDR3 reads TGTGCCAGCAGTTACTCTGAAGGGGGCGTTCTAGCCAAAAACATTCAGTACTTC.

The rearrangement joins TRBV7-9 to TRBJ2-7; D gene unclear. There are 14 residues in the CDR3. Germline V gives CDR1 SEHNR, CDR2 FQNEAQ (reference sequence). Trimming stripped 2 bases from V and 0 bases from J, with 8 bases between. CDR3 bases: TGTGCCAGCAGCTTATTCCTAGACTCCTACGAGCAGTACTTC. Encoded protein: CASSLFLDSYEQYF.

This clonotype has just a few counts. For the CDR3, the DNA is TGTGCCAGCCGGGCCCTGGGCTCCTACGAGCAGTACTTC. Its protein is CASRALGSYEQYF. This chain joins TRBV28 and TRBJ2-5; the D is unclear. TRBJ2-7 matches the DNA end more closely, so the J call is doubtful. The length of the CDR3 is 13 residues. Germline V gene sequence: CDR1 MDHEN, CDR2 SYDVKM.

This clonotype was seen a single time. The chain has TRBV9 and TRBJ2-6; possibly TRBD2 for D (5 bases). V was clipped by 0 bases and J by 0 bases, with 13 bases between them. Looked up from germline, CDR1 is SGDLS and CDR2 is YYNGEE. This CDR3 has 18 residues. The CDR3 DNA reads TGTGCCAGCAGCGTAGCTTTAGGGCGGGCCTCTGGGGCCAACGTCCTGACTTTC. Protein product: CASSVALGRASGANVLTF.

The chain uses TRBV20-1 and TRBJ2-1, with 8 bases identical to TRBD2. This CDR3 spans 14 amino acids. Trimming cost V 5 bases and J 5 bases; bases outside gene matches: 8. CDR1 and CDR2 from the germline V gene are DFQATT and SNEGSKA (reference sequence). CDR3 protein: CSAAGGGGNNEQFF. The DNA of the CDR3 is TGCAGTGCTGCCGGAGGCGGGGGGAACAATGAGCAGTTCTTC.

The chain is built from TRBV29-1 and TRBJ2-4; D unclear. Trimming shortened V by 2 bases and J by 0 bases, and 5 bases separated the two germline ends. The CDR3 runs 13 residues. Germline V gene data show CDR1 as SQVTM and CDR2 as ANQGSEA. CDR3 nucleotide sequence: TGCAGCGTTGAAATACTAGCCAAAAACATTCAGTACTTC. This codes for CSVEILAKNIQYF. Full variable domain (missing parts from reference TRBV29-1 and TRBJ2-4): SAVISQKPSRDICQRGTSLTIQCQVDSQVTMMFWYRQQPGQSLTLIATANQGSEATYESGFVIDKFPISRPNLTFSTLTVSNMSPEDSSIYLCSVEILAKNIQYFGAGTRLSVL.

This clonotype was recorded a few times. The gene calls are TRBV12-5 and TRBJ2-5; D is uncertain. The germline CDR1 and CDR2 sequences are LGHNT and FRNRAP. Trimming removed 1 base at V and 5 bases at J, with 8 bases between. The CDR3 loop spans 13 amino acids. The CDR3: CASGLDTAETQYF. The DNA for the CDR3 is TGTGCTAGTGGTTTGGATACCGCGGAGACCCAGTACTTC.

The chain joins TRBV20-1 to TRBJ2-6; D gene ambiguous. V was trimmed by 8 bases and J by 4 bases, leaving 9 bases between them. This CDR3 contains 12 residues. The V gene's germline CDR1 is DFQATT and CDR2 SNEGSKA (reference sequence). The CDR3: CSTLIGANVLTF. The CDR3 DNA is TGCAGTACACTGATAGGGGCCAACGTCCTGACTTTC.

This clonotype was found a few times. The J gene is TRBJ2-4, the V gene TRBV5-6; 8 nucleotides align to TRBD1. V gave up 2 bases and J gave up 7 bases; unmatched junction bases: 5. Germline V gives CDR1 SGHDT, CDR2 YYEEEE. The CDR3 is 14 amino acids. The CDR3 loop is CASSFFTGGNIQYF. DNA for the CDR3: TGTGCCAGCAGCTTTTTTACAGGGGGGAACATTCAGTACTTC.

V and J are TRBV12-3 or TRBV12-4 and TRBJ2-7; the match to TRBD1 covers 10 bases. This CDR3 has 16 residues. V was clipped by 0 bases and J by 4 bases; unmatched bases: 6. The CDR3 spells CASSLATRTGGYEQYF. CDR3 bases: TGTGCCAGCAGTTTAGCAACTAGGACAGGGGGGTACGAGCAGTACTTC.

The sample holds a few counts of this clonotype. This rearrangement joins TRBV27 to TRBJ1-4; D perhaps matches TRBD1 (5 bases). Germline V gene lookup returns CDR1 MNHEY and CDR2 SMNVEV (reference sequence). This CDR3 comprises 14 residues. The germline V and J ends were trimmed by 6 bases and 8 bases, with 16 bases remaining between them. CDR3 coding DNA: TGTGCCAGCAGGGTACCGGGGCCTACCGAAAAACTGTTTTTT. Its translation: CASRVPGPTEKLFF. Full variable domain (remainder filled in from reference TRBV27 and TRBJ1-4): EAQVTQNPRYLITVTGKKLTVTCSQNMNHEYMSWYRQDPGLGLRQIYYSMNVEVTDKGDVPEGYKVSRKEKRNFPLILESPSPNQTSLYFCASRVPGPTEKLFFGSGTQLSVL.

This clonotype was seen just once. V usage is TRBV20-1 and J usage is TRBJ2-1; 7 bases line up with TRBD1. V was pared by 6 bases and J by 5 bases, with 4 bases of the junction left unmatched. This CDR3 has 12 amino acids. Germline lookup yields CDR1 DFQATT and CDR2 SNEGSKA (reference sequence). CDR3 region: CSAKTGHNEQFF. In DNA form, the CDR3 reads TGCAGTGCCAAGACAGGGCACAATGAGCAGTTCTTC.

This clonotype was counted a few times. V and J are TRBV7-2 and TRBJ2-1; weak D call: TRBD2 (5 bases). Germline CDR1 and CDR2: SGHTA and FQGNSA. There are 14 residues in the CDR3. The V and J ends lost 5 bases and 7 bases respectively, with 15 bases between them. CDR3: CASSLRLTGNEQFF. In nucleotides, the CDR3 is TGTGCCAGCAGCCTTCGACTAACGGGGAATGAGCAGTTCTTC.

The chain carries TRBV20-1 and TRBJ2-3; D call uncertain. Per the germline V gene, CDR1 is DFQATT and CDR2 is SNEGSKA (reference sequence). This CDR3 has 14 residues. V dropped 7 bases and J dropped 1 base, with 15 bases sitting between them. The CDR3 nucleotides read TGCAGTGTTCAACGAAGAGCTCGCACAGATACGCAGTATTTT. Its translation: CSVQRRARTDTQYF.

Turning to this clonotype: Mismatch with germline at one junction end may stem from a read error. This chain links TRBV7-7 with TRBJ2-5; 8 bases match TRBD1. Germline V gene lookup returns CDR1 SSHAT and CDR2 FNYEAQ (reference sequence). CDR3 length: 14 residues. CDR3 residues: CASSPDRGGETQYF. DNA of the CDR3: TGTGCTAGCAGCCCCGACAGGGGAGGAGAGACCCAGTACTTC.